This T cell receptor beta chain was recorded in a study of Graves' ophthalmopathy and Graves' hyperthyroidism. General observations from the study: Also, most clonotypes expanded in the thyroid above 0.001 frequency appeared in blood.

Researchers took RNA transcripts and amplified TCR beta CDR3 regions from them. First-round RT-PCR used HTBI primers; second-round multiplex PCR followed. TCRdb recomputed calls from the multiplex PCR reads with MiXCR, one row per CDR3 protein. The repertoire holds hundreds of thousands of distinct CDR3 sequences, with around 21% as singletons. Concerning this clonotype itself: Its target is not known.

The CDR3 consists of 15 residues. Over 18 months of follow-up, stable hyperthyroidism required that no ophthalmopathy appear. Patients in the hyperthyroidism group, adults aged 18 to 65, were newly diagnosed, under 2 months' duration. As the starting material, 9.5 to 10 ml of fresh peripheral blood yielded the PBMCs. The rearrangement joins TRBV3-2 to TRBJ1-3. TRBV3-2 is an annotated pseudogene. The sequenced sample was peripheral blood. The receptor comes from a woman between 18 and 29 years old with stable Graves' hyperthyroidism. The CDR3 nucleotides are TGTGCCAGCAGCCAAGTTCTGGCATCAGGAAACACCATATATTTT. Protein: CASSQVLASGNTIYF.